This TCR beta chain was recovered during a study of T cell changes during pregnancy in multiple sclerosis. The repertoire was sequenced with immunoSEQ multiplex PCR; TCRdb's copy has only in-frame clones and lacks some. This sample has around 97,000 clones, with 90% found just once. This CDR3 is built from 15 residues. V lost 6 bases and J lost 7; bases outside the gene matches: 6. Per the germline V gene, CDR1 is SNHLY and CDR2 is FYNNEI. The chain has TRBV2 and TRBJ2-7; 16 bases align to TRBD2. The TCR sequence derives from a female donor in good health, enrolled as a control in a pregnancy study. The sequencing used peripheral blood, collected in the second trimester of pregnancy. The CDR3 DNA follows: TGTGCCAGCAGACCGGGACTAGCGGGAGGGTATGAGCAGTACTTC. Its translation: CASRPGLAGGYEQYF.